Listed below are T cell receptor beta chains from one sample, sequenced in a study of tissue T cells after allogeneic stem cell transplantation. Clones were read by immunoSEQ multiplex PCR, and TCRdb kept only the in-frame ones, dropping some. The table lists 7,000 or so clones, less than 70% of them singletons. This material consisted of duodenum tissue, taken at autopsy. The origin of the receptors is a female donor aged 60 or older with lung cancer. Both conserved end residues are trimmed from each CDR3. The order of the fields is V gene, J gene, CDR3 protein.

>TRBV19|TRBJ1-1
ASRGVHGGNTEAF
>TRBV7-9|TRBJ2-3
ASSSLAGGSDTQY
>TRBV6-2/TRBV6-3|TRBJ2-4
ASSYSGGVGIQY
>TRBV6-2/TRBV6-3|TRBJ1-6
ASSYPPGQGGSPLH
>TRBV6-5|TRBJ2-7
ASNGWTGGSYEQY
>TRBV7-2|TRBJ1-4
ASSPGQRNEELF
>TRBV19|TRBJ2-3
ASSLGLIRTDTQY
>TRBV30|TRBJ2-1
ACGSGGDNEQF
>TRBV11-3|TRBJ2-1
ASSPIGAGGLGEQF
>TRBV11-2|TRBJ1-1
ASSRQAANTEAF
>TRBV10-3|TRBJ2-7
ANGAGYEQY
>TRBV6-1|TRBJ1-5
ASSSGGNQPQH
>TRBV12-3/TRBV12-4|TRBJ1-2
ASRGVNEDRYT
>TRBV7-6|TRBJ1-1
ASSSEGFSGAF
>TRBV7-9|TRBJ2-7
ASSDSGTGRSYEQY
>TRBV10-3|TRBJ2-1
AISVQAYNEQF
>TRBV11-3|TRBJ2-2
ASSLRGNTGELF
>TRBV10-3|TRBJ2-2
AISELEHGELF
>TRBV7-2|TRBJ2-1
ASSAHRDPF
>TRBV15|TRBJ2-2
ATSGTGELF
>TRBV7-2|TRBJ1-3
ASSLMAGRRSGNTIY
>TRBV7-9|TRBJ2-2
ASSSREGGTGELF
>TRBV3-1/TRBV3-2|TRBJ2-7
ASSQRRASSYEQY
>TRBV11-3|TRBJ2-2
ASSSRGNTGELF
>TRBV18|TRBJ2-7
ASSPPLRSEQY
>TRBV6-5|TRBJ2-7
ASAGDSRGRNEQY
>TRBV18|TRBJ2-2
ASSPPERVGELF
>TRBV6-1|TRBJ1-2
ASSESGRGYGYT
>TRBV12-3/TRBV12-4|TRBJ1-1
ASGKNGYTEAF
>TRBV5-1|TRBJ2-2
ASSTGTSGRMRTGELF
>TRBV27|TRBJ2-5
ASRGGSETQY
>TRBV12-3/TRBV12-4|TRBJ1-1
ASSYRAPEAF
>TRBV4-2|TRBJ2-4
ASSQKGGSRGRNIQY
>TRBV27|TRBJ2-7
ASSLGGTTYEQY
>TRBV6-5|TRBJ1-5
ASSYSGGNQPQH
>TRBV7-7|TRBJ2-1
ASSLEGATYNEQF
>TRBV6-6|TRBJ2-1
ASSSDSRSYNEQF
>TRBV12-3/TRBV12-4|TRBJ1-5
ASSLGGGGPQH
>TRBV30|TRBJ2-7
AWRSGGESYEQY
>TRBV3-1/TRBV3-2|TRBJ1-4
ASSQDPGAGEKLF
>TRBV6-5|TRBJ2-3
ASRLSTDTQY
>TRBV7-9|TRBJ1-5
ASSLAGDQPQH
>TRBV5-1|TRBJ2-7
ASSLDRAHYEQY